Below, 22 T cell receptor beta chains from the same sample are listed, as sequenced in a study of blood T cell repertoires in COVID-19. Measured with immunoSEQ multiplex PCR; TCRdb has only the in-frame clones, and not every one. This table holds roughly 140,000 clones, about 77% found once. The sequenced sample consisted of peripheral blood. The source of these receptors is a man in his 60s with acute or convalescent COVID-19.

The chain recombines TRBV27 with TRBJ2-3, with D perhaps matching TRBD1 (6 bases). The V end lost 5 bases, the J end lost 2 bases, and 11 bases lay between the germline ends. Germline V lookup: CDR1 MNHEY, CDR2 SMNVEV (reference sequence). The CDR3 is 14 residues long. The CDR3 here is CASSLGQLTDTQYF. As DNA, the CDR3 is TGTGCCAGCAGTCTCGGACAGCTCACAGATACGCAGTATTTT.

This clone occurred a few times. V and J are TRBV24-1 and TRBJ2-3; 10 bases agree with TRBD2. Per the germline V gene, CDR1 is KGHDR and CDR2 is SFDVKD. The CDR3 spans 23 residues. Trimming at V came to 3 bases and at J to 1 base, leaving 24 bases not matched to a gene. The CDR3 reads CATSDPPGVPGLAEGGGTDTQYF. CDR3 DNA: TGTGCCACCAGTGATCCACCTGGGGTCCCAGGACTAGCGGAGGGGGGTGGCACAGATACGCAGTATTTT.

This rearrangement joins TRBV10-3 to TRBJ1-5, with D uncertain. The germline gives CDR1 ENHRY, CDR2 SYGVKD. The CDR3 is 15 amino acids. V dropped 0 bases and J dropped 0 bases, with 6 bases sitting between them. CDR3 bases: TGTGCCATCAGTGAGTCTGAGTTTAGCAATCAGCCCCAGCATTTT. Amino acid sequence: CAISESEFSNQPQHF.

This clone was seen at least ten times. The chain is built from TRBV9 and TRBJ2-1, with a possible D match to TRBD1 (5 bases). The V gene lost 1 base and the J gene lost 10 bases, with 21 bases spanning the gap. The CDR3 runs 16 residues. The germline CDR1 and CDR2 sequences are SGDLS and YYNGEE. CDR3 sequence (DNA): TGTGCCAGCAGCGTAACCGGCTGGGGCGCCACAGAGGAGCAGTTCTTC. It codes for CASSVTGWGATEEQFF.

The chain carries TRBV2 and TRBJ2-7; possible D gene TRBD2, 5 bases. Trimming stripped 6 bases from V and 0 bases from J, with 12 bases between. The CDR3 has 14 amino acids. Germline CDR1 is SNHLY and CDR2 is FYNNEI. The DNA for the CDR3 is TGTGCCAGCAGGAACCTAGGGAGCTCCTACGAGCAGTACTTC. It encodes CASRNLGSSYEQYF.

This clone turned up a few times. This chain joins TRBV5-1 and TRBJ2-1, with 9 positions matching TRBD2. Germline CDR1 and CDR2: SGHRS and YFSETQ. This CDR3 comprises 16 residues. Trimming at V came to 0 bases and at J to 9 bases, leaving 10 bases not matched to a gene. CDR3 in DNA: TGCGCCAGCAGCTTGGCGGGGCCTAGCGGGAACCTTGAGCAGTTCTTC. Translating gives CASSLAGPSGNLEQFF. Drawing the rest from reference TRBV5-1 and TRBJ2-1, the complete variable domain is KAGVTQTPRYLIKTRGQQVTLSCSPISGHRSVSWYQQTPGQGLQFLFEYFSETQRNKGNFPGRFSGRQFSNSRSEMNVSTLELGDSALYLCASSLAGPSGNLEQFFGPGTRLTVL.

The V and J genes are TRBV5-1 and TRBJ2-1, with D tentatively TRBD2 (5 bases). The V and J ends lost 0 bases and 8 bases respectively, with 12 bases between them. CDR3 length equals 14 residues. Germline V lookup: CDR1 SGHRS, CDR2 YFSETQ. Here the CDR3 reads CASSLGGSEHEQFF. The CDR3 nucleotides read TGCGCCAGCAGCTTGGGCGGGTCTGAGCATGAGCAGTTCTTC.

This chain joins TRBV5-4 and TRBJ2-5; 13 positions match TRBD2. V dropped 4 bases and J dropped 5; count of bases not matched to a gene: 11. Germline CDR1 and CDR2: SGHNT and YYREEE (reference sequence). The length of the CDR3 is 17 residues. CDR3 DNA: TGTGCCAGCAGCGATCGGACTAGCGGGAGTACGCGGGAGACCCAGTACTTC. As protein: CASSDRTSGSTRETQYF.

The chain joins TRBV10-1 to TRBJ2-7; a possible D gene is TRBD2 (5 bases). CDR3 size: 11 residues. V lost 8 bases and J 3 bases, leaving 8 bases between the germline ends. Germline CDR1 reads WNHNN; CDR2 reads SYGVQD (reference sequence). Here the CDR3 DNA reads TGCGCCAGCGAAGACTACTACGAGCAGTACTTC. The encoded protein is CASEDYYEQYF.

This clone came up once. The CDR3 is CASSARTGIGNQPQHF. The DNA of the CDR3 is TGTGCCAGCAGTGCCCGGACAGGGATCGGCAATCAGCCCCAGCATTTT. The J gene is TRBJ1-5, the V gene TRBV2, with 8 bases lining up with TRBD1. The germline CDR1 and CDR2 sequences are SNHLY and FYNNEI. After removal of 4 bases from V and 2 bases from J, the junction contained 7 bases not matched to a gene. CDR3 size: 16 residues.

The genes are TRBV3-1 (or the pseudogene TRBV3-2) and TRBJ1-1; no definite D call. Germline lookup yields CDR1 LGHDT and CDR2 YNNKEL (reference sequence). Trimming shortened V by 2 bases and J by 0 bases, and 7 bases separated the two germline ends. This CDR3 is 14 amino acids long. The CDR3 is CASSQRLLNTEAFF. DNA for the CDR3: TGTGCCAGCAGCCAACGGTTGTTGAACACTGAAGCTTTCTTT.

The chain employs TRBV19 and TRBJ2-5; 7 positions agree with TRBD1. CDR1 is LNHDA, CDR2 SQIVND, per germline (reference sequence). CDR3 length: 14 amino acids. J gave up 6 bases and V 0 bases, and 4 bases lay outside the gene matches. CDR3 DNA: TGTGCCAGTAGTATAGATTCAGGGGGAAAGACCCAGTACTTC. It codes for CASSIDSGGKTQYF.

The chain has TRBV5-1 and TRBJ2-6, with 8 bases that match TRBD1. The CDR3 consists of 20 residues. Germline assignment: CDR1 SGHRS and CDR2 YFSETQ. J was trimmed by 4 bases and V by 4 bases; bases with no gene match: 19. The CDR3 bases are TGCGCCAGCAGCCCCTTGGACAGGGCCCCCTCCACGATAGGGGCCAACGTCCTGACTTTC. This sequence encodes CASSPLDRAPSTIGANVLTF.

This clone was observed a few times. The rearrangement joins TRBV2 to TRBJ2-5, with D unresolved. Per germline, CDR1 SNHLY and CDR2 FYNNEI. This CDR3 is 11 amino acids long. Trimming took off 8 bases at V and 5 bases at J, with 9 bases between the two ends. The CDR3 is CASEYWETQYF. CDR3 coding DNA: TGTGCCAGCGAGTACTGGGAGACCCAGTACTTC.

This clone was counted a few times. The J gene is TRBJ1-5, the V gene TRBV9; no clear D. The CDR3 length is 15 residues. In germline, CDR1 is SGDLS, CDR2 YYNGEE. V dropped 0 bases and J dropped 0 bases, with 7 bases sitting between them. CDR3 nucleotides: TGTGCCAGCAGCGTAGGGGCAGATAGCAATCAGCCCCAGCATTTT. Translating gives CASSVGADSNQPQHF. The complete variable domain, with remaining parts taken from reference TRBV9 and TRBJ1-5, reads DSGVTQTPKHLITATGQRVTLRCSPRSGDLSVYWYQQSLDQGLQFLIQYYNGEERAKGNILERFSAQQFPDLHSELNLSSLELGDSALYFCASSVGADSNQPQHFGDGTRLSIL.

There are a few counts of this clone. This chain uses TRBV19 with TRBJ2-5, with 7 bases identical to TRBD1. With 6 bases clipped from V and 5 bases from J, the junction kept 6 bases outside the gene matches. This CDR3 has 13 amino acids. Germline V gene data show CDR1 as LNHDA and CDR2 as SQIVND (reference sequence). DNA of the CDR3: TGTGCCAGTAGCTCTCAGGACAGGGAGACCCAGTACTTC. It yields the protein CASSSQDRETQYF.

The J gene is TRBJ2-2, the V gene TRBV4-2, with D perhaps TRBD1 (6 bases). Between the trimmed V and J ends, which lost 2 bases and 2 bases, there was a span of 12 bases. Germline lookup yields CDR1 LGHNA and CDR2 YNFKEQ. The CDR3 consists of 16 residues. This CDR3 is CASSQTAGENTGELFF. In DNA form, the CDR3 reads TGTGCCAGCAGCCAAACCGCAGGGGAAAACACCGGGGAGCTGTTTTTT.

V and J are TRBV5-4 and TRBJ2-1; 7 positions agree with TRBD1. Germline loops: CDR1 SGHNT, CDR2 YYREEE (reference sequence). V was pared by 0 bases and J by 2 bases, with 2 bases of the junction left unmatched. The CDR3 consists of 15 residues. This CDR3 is CASSLDQGAYNEQFF. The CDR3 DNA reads TGTGCCAGCAGCTTGGATCAGGGGGCCTACAATGAGCAGTTCTTC.

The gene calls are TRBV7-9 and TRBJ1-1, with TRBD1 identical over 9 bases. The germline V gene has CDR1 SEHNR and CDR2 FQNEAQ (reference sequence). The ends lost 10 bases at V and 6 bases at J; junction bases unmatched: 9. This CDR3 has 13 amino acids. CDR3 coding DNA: TGTGCCACACTACAGGGGGCGCTGGCTGAAGCTTTCTTT. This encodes CATLQGALAEAFF.

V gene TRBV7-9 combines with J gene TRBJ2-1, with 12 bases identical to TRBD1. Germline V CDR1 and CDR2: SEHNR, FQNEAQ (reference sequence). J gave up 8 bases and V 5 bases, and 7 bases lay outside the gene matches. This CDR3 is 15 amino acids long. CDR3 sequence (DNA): TGTGCCAGCAGCCCCGGGACAGGGGGCTTTCATGAGCAGTTCTTC. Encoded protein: CASSPGTGGFHEQFF. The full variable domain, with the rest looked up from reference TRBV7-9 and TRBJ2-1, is DTGVSQNPRHKITKRGQNVTFRCDPISEHNRLYWYRQTLGQGPEFLTYFQNEAQLEKSRLLSDRFSAERPKGSFSTLEIQRTEQGDSAMYLCASSPGTGGFHEQFFGPGTRLTVL.

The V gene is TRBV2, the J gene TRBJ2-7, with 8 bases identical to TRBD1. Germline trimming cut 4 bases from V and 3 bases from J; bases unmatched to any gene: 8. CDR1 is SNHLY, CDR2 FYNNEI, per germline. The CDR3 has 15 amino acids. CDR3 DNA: TGTGCCAGCAGTGCTGCCAACAGGGGGAGCTACGAGCAGTACTTC. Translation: CASSAANRGSYEQYF.

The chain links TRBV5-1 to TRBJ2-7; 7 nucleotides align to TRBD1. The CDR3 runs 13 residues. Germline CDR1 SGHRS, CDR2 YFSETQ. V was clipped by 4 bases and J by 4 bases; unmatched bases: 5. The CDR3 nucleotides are TGCGCCAGCAGCGAGGGACAGCTTTACGAGCAGTACTTC. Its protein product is CASSEGQLYEQYF.